The T cell receptor beta chain under discussion was sequenced for a study of patients and donors after allogeneic stem cell transplantation. TCRdb recomputed calls from the RT-PCR reads with MiXCR, one row per CDR3 protein. Among 190,000 or so distinct CDR3 sequences listed, roughly 38% were seen once. Germline CDR1 ENHRY, CDR2 SYGVKD. CDR3 length equals 12 residues. The V gene lost 6 bases and the J gene lost 4 bases, with 7 bases spanning the gap. The chain carries TRBV10-3 and TRBJ2-1, with a possible D match to TRBD1 (6 bases). This TCR came from a human donor who was either an allogeneic HSCT recipient or a stem cell or donor lymphocyte infusion donor (not recorded which). It is not recorded whose cells these are; they may come from a transplant donor. The source material was blood, either unsorted or a sorted T cell fraction (not recorded which). This CDR3 is CAIRDRYNEQFF. The DNA of the CDR3 is TGTGCCATCAGGGACAGATACAATGAGCAGTTCTTC.